This T cell receptor beta chain appears in the sequencing data of a study of blood T cell repertoires in COVID-19. Study information: Sites in the United States, Italy and Spain provided acute and convalescent COVID-19 samples. T cells, B-cell-depleted T cells, or PBMCs supplied cDNA or gDNA.

V was cut by 8 bases and J by 1 base, with 6 bases left in between. Germline V lookup: CDR1 LNHDA, CDR2 SQIVND (reference sequence). This CDR3 contains 12 residues. Recruited during active infection, patients (from Seattle) were subsequently followed longitudinally. As originally analysed: Amplification of reference gene primers provided the estimated nucleated cell counts. Produced via immunoSEQ multiplex PCR; TCRdb's table is partial and in-frame only. V and J calls and clone size follow that table, whereas D and trimming were derived from the DNA. The sample gives approximately 180,000 clones, about 83% of which show up once; around a sixth is in the top ten.

The chain carries TRBV19 and TRBJ1-5, with TRBD1 as a possible D gene (6 bases). The clonotype originates from a person aged 65-85 years with COVID-19, enrolled during active disease. Sequenced sample: peripheral blood. CDR3 sequence: CASGGSNQPQHF. CDR3 nucleotide sequence: TGTGCCAGTGGGGGCAGCAATCAGCCCCAGCATTTT.